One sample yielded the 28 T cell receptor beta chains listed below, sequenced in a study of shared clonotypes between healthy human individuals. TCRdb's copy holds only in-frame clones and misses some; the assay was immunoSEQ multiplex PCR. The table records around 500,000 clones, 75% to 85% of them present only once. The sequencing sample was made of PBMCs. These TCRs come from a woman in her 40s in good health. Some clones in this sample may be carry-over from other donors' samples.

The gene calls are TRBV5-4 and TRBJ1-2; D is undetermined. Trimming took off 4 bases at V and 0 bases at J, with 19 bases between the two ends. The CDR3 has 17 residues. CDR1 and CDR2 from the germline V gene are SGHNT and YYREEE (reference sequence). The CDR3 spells CASSPKSGGPSNYGYTF. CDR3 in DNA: TGTGCCAGCAGCCCCAAGTCTGGCGGACCTTCTAACTATGGCTACACCTTC.

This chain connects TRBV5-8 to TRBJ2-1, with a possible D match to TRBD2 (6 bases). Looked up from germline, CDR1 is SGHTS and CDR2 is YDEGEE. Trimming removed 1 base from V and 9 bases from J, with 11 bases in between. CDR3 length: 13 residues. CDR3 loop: CASSLLEGAEQFF. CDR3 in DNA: TGTGCCAGCAGCTTGCTGGAGGGTGCTGAGCAGTTCTTC.

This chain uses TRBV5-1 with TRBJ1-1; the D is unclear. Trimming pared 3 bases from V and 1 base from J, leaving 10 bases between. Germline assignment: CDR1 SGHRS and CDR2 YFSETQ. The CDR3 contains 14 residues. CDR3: CASSWEGWNTEAFF. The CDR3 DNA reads TGCGCCAGCAGCTGGGAAGGGTGGAACACTGAAGCTTTCTTT.

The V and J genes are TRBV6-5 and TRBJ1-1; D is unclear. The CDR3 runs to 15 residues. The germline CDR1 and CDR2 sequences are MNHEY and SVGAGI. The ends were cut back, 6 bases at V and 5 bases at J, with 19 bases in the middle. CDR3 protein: CASSSRRGVGTEAFF. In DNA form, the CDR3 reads TGTGCCAGCAGCTCGAGACGTGGGGTTGGGACTGAAGCTTTCTTT.

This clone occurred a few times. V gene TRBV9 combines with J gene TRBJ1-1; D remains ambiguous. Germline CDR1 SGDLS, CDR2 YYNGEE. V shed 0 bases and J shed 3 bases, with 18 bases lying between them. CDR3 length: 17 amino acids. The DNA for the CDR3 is TGTGCCAGCAGCGTAGCGGGTTTGAGGGCCTGGGACACTGAAGCTTTCTTT. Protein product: CASSVAGLRAWDTEAFF.

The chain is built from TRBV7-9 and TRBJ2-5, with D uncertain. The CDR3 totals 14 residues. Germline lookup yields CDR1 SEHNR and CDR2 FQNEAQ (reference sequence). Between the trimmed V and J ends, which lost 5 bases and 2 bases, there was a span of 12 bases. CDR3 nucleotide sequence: TGTGCCAGCAGCCCTAGGTCTGTACAAGAGACCCAGTACTTC. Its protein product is CASSPRSVQETQYF.

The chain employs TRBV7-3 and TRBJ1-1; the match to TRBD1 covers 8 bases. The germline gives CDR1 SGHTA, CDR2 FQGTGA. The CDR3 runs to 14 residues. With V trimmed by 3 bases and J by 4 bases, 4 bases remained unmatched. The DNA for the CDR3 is TGTGCCAGCAGCTTCACAGGGGGGAGCACTGAAGCTTTCTTT. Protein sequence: CASSFTGGSTEAFF.

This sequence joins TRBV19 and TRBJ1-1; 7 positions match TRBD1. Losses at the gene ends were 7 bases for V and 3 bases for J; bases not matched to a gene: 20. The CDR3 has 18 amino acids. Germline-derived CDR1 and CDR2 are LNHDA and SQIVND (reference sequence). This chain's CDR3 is CASKDKTWRGRSHTEAFF. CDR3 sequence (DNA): TGTGCCAGTAAAGACAAGACGTGGAGGGGGCGCAGTCACACTGAAGCTTTCTTT.

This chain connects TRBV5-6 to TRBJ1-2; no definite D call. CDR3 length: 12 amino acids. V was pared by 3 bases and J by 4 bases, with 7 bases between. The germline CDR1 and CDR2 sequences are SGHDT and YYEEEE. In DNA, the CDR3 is TGTGCCAGCAGCTCAGCTTTCTATGGCTACACCTTC. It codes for CASSSAFYGYTF.

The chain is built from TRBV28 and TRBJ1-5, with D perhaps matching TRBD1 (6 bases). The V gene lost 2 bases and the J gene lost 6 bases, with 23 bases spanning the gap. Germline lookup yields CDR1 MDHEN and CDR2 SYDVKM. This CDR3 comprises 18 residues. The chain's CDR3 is CASSLPGVGGPYGQPQHF. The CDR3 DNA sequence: TGTGCCAGCAGTTTACCGGGGGTGGGGGGGCCGTACGGTCAGCCCCAGCATTTT.

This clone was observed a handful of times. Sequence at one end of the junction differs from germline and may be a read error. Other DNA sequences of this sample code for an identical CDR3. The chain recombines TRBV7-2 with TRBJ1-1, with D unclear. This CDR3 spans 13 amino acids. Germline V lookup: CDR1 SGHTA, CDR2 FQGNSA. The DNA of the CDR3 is TGCGCCAGCAGCCGGAGCCCGAACACTGAAGCTTTCTTT. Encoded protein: CASSRSPNTEAFF.

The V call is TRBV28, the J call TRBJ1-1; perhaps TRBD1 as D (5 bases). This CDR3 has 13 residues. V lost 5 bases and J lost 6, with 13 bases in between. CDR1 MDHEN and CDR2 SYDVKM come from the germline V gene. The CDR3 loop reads CASSPRRGAEAFF. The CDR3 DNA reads TGTGCCAGCAGTCCCCGGAGGGGAGCTGAAGCTTTCTTT.

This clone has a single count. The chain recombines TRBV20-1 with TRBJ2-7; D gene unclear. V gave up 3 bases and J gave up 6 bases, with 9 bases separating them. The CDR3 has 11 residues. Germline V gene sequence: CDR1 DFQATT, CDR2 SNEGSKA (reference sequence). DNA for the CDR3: TGCAGTGCTAGGCGAACGGGCGAGCAGTACTTC. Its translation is CSARRTGEQYF.

Here the CDR3 reads CASSLGASKYNEQFF. As DNA, the CDR3 is TGCGCCAGCAGCTTGGGGGCCAGCAAATACAATGAGCAGTTCTTC. The rearrangement links TRBV5-1 to TRBJ2-1; D uncertain. The CDR3 runs to 15 residues. Germline V gene lookup returns CDR1 SGHRS and CDR2 YFSETQ. The germline V and J ends were trimmed by 0 bases and 4 bases, with 11 bases remaining between them.

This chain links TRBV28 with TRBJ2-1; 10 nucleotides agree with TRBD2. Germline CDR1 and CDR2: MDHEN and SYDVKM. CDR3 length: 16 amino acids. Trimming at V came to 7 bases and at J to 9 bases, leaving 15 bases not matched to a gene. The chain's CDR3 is CASTIAGGALQSEQFF. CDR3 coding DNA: TGTGCCAGCACTATAGCGGGAGGCGCCCTCCAGAGTGAGCAGTTCTTC.

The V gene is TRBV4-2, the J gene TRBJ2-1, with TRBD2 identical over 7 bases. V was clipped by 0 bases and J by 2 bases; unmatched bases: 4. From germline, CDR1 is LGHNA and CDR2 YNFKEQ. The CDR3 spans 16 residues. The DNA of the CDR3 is TGTGCCAGCAGCCAAGATGGGGGGGTAGCCTACAATGAGCAGTTCTTC. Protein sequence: CASSQDGGVAYNEQFF.

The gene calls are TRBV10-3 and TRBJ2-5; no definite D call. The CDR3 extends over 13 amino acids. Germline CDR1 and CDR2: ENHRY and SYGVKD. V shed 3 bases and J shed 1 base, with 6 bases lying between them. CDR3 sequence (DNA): TGTGCCATCAGTGATGGCTCCCAAGAGACCCAGTACTTC. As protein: CAISDGSQETQYF.

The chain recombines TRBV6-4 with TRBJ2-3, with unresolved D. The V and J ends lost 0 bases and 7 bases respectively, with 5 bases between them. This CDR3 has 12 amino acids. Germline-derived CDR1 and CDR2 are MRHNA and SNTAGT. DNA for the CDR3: TGTGCCAGCAGTGACTCTGGCCATACGCAGTATTTT. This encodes CASSDSGHTQYF.

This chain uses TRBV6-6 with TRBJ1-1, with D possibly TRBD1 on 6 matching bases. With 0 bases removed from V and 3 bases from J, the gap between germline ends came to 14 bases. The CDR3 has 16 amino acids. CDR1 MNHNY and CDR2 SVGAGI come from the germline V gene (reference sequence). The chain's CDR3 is CASSYSPGGGYTEAFF. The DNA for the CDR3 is TGTGCCAGCAGTTACTCCCCCGGAGGGGGGTACACTGAAGCTTTCTTT.

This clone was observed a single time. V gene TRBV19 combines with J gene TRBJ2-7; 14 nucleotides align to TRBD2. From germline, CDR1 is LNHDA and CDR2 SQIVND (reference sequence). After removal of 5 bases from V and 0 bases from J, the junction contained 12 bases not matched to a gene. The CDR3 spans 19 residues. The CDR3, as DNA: TGTGCCAGTAGTCTCTCAGGGACTAGCGGGAGTCTGGGCTCCTACGAGCAGTACTTC. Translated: CASSLSGTSGSLGSYEQYF.

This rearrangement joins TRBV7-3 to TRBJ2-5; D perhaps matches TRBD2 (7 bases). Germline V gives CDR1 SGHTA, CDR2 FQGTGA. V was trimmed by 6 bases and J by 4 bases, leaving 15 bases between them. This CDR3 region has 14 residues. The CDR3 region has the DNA TGTGCCAGCAGTTCCGGGGGGCGTGGAGAGACCCAGTACTTC. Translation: CASSSGGRGETQYF.

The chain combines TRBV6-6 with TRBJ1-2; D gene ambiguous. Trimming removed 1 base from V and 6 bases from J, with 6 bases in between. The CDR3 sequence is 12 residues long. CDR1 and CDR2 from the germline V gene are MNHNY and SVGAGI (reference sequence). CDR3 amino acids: CASSYYLDGYTF. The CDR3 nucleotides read TGTGCCAGCAGTTACTACCTCGATGGCTACACCTTC.

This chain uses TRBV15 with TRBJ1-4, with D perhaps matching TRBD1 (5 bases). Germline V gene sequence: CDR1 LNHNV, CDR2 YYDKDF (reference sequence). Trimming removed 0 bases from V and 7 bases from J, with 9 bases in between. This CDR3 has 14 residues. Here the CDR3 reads CATSRDGGGEKLFF. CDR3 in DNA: TGTGCCACCAGCAGAGATGGGGGGGGTGAAAAACTGTTTTTT.

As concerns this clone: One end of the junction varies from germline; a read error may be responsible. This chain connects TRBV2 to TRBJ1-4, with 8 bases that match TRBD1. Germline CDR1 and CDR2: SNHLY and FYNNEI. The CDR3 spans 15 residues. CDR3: CASRDRARPNEKLLF. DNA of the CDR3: TGTGCCAGCAGGGACAGGGCTCGGCCTAATGAAAAACTGCTTTTT.

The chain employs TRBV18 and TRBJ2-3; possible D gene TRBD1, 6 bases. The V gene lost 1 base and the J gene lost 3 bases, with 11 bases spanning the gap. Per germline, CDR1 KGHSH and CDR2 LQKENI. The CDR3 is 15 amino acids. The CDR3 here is CASSPRNRATDTQYF. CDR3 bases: TGTGCCAGCTCACCACGGAACAGGGCAACAGATACGCAGTATTTT.

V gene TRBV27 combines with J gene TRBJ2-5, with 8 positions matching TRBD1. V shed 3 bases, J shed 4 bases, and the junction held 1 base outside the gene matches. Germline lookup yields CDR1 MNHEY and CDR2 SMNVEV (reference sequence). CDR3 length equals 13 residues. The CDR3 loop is CASSFQGAETQYF. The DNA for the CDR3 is TGTGCCAGCAGTTTTCAGGGGGCAGAGACCCAGTACTTC.

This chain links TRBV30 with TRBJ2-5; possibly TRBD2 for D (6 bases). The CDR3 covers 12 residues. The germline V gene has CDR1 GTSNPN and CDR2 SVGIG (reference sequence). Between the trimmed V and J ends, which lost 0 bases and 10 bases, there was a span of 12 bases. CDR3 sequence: CAWSVGAGLQYF. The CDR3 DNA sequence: TGTGCCTGGAGTGTAGGGGCGGGGCTCCAGTACTTC.

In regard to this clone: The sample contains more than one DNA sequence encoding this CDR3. CDR3 nucleotide sequence: TGCGCCAGCAGCTTGGGGACTAGCGGCAGGGAGACCCAGTACTTC. Encoded protein: CASSLGTSGRETQYF. The rearrangement uses TRBV5-1 and TRBJ2-5; 10 bases map to TRBD2. There are 15 residues in the CDR3. Per germline, CDR1 SGHRS and CDR2 YFSETQ. V gave up 0 bases and J gave up 5 bases; unmatched junction bases: 4.